This T cell receptor beta chain derives from a study of control samples from healthy donors and cancer patients. The repertoire was sequenced with immunoSEQ multiplex PCR; TCRdb's copy has only in-frame clones and lacks some. The table has about 180,000 clones, over 85% seen once; the top ten hold approximately 1.4%. The CDR3 consists of 17 residues. Germline loops: CDR1 SGDLS, CDR2 YYNGEE. V lost 5 bases, J lost 6 bases, and 23 bases lay in between. The receptor was isolated from a man aged 30-40 years in good health. The chain has TRBV9 and TRBJ2-2; perhaps D is TRBD1 or TRBD2 (5 bases each). Material: blood. The CDR3 protein is CASRSPEGREMAGELFF. The CDR3 DNA is TGTGCCAGCAGGTCACCCGAGGGGAGAGAGATGGCCGGGGAGCTGTTTTTT.